Each of the 12 T cell receptor beta chains below was sequenced from the same sample in a study of naive and memory T cell subsets (dated by TCRdb to the late 2010s). General study outcomes and caveats: A few larger clonotypes were present in naive repertoires, particularly the CD8 repertoires, and these clonotypes were possibly memory cells re-expressing CD45RA.

Their specific antigens are unknown. Libraries were made using UMI-ligation and nested PCR. Instrument on record: Illumina MiSeq. The beta constant-region primer was an equimolar mix of two oligonucleotides covering both TRBC1 and TRBC2. The ligated cDNA went through four rounds of PCR with nested alpha and beta constant-region primers together with the SP2 primer. The raw public data were reprocessed by TCRdb itself: fastp quality trimming at Q25, MiXCR clonotype calling, in-frame beta chains only. Under each unique CDR3 protein, matching rows form one entry showing the most common genes and DNA. The table for this sample lists roughly 150,000 distinct CDR3 sequences; approximately 18% of them were counted only once. The ten top clones hold about 0.6% of the sample. Source material: naive CD8+ T cells from blood. Read against the paper, the sample's cell subset or site label means: naive T cells, CD45RA high CD27+. These receptors all come from a human donor in good health.

CDR3 in DNA: TGTGCCAGCAGCTTAACCTTAGTAATCGTGGGGGAGCCAGATACGCAGTATTTT. Its protein product is CASSLTLVIVGEPDTQYF. This chain joins TRBV7-2 and TRBJ2-3; D may correspond to TRBD1 or TRBD2 (5 bases each). Germline V gene data show CDR1 as SGHTA and CDR2 as FQGNSA. The CDR3 has 18 amino acids. V gave up 2 bases and J gave up 4 bases, with 22 bases separating them.

Ten or more counts support this clonotype. This chain connects TRBV6-2 or TRBV6-3 to TRBJ2-1; D may match TRBD1 or TRBD2 (6 bases each). V gave up 4 bases and J gave up 2 bases, with 18 bases separating them. The CDR3 covers 17 residues. The germline V gene has CDR1 MNHEY and CDR2 SVGEGT. CDR3 DNA sequence: TGTGCCAGCAGTTTCTCGGGTGGGGGGCCTCCCTACAATGAGCAGTTCTTC. Its protein is CASSFSGGGPPYNEQFF.

This clonotype was detected only a few times. The rearrangement uses TRBV6-2 or TRBV6-3 and TRBJ2-3, with D possibly being TRBD2 (6 bases). V lost 2 bases and J 0 bases, leaving 12 bases between the germline ends. In germline, CDR1 is MNHEY, CDR2 SVGEGT. The length of the CDR3 is 16 residues. As DNA, the CDR3 is TGTGCCAGCAGTTACCTAGGTGGGAGGAGCACAGATACGCAGTATTTT. Translated: CASSYLGGRSTDTQYF.

This clonotype was picked up a small number of times. The chain joins TRBV7-2 to TRBJ2-7, with 7 positions matching TRBD2. CDR1 and CDR2 from the germline V gene are SGHTA and FQGNSA. The trim removed 1 base at V and 0 bases at J, leaving 12 bases unmatched. The CDR3 spans 18 residues. CDR3 bases: TGTGCCAGCAGCTTAGGTTTCGCGAGCGGGGCGTTCTCCTACGAGCAGTACTTC. This encodes CASSLGFASGAFSYEQYF.

This clonotype was detected only a few times. This rearrangement joins TRBV29-1 to TRBJ2-3; no clear D. The V and J ends lost 8 bases and 0 bases respectively, with 21 bases between them. CDR1 and CDR2 (germline): SQVTM, ANQGSEA. The CDR3 is 16 amino acids. The CDR3 protein is CSWLVSAPSSTDTQYF. CDR3 in DNA: TGCAGCTGGCTAGTTTCGGCCCCCTCTAGCACAGATACGCAGTATTTT.

This clonotype turned up a few times. V usage is TRBV29-1 and J usage is TRBJ2-1, with D unresolved. This CDR3 has 13 residues. Germline V CDR1 and CDR2: SQVTM, ANQGSEA. Trimming shortened V by 5 bases and J by 3 bases, and 11 bases separated the two germline ends. The CDR3 DNA follows: TGCAGCGTTTATCACCTGATCTACAATGAGCAGTTCTTC. This sequence encodes CSVYHLIYNEQFF.

This clonotype was detected only a few times. DNA for the CDR3: TGTGCCAGCAGCGAGGACAGCCGAACAACTAATGAAAAACTGTTTTTT. As protein: CASSEDSRTTNEKLFF. This chain links TRBV11-2 with TRBJ1-4, with a tentative D call TRBD1 (6 bases). The CDR3 is 16 amino acids. V was trimmed by 5 bases and J by 0 bases, leaving 13 bases between them. Germline V gene lookup returns CDR1 SGHAT and CDR2 FQNNGV.

V gene TRBV5-1 combines with J gene TRBJ2-1, with D maybe TRBD2 (6 bases). The V end lost 9 bases, the J end lost 0 bases, and 16 bases lay between the germline ends. Per the germline V gene, CDR1 is SGHRS and CDR2 is YFSETQ. The CDR3 runs to 15 residues. For the CDR3, the DNA is TGCGCCACCCCTCAGCGGGTTAGCTCCTACAATGAGCAGTTCTTC. Protein: CATPQRVSSYNEQFF.

The V gene is TRBV6-5, the J gene TRBJ1-5; D unresolved. Deletions cut 0 bases from V and 8 bases from J, with 11 bases between. The CDR3 loop spans 14 amino acids. CDR1 is MNHEY and CDR2 is SVGAGI in the germline V gene. DNA for the CDR3: TGTGCCAGCAGTTACTCGAGGGTGGAGGAGCCCCAGCATTTT. It is translated as CASSYSRVEEPQHF.

The chain combines TRBV13 with TRBJ2-6; no firm D call. Trimming stripped 4 bases from V and 0 bases from J, with 4 bases between. The CDR3 has 14 residues. The V gene's germline CDR1 is PRHDT and CDR2 FYEKMQ (reference sequence). The CDR3 sequence is CASSSRSGANVLTF. For the CDR3, the DNA is TGTGCCAGCAGCTCCCGCTCTGGGGCCAACGTCCTGACTTTC.

Details on this clonotype: An end of the junction differs from the germline gene, which may be a read error. The chain carries TRBV3-1 and TRBJ2-5; 10 bases are shared with TRBD2. The length of the CDR3 is 14 residues. CDR1 is LGHDT, CDR2 YNNKEL, per germline (reference sequence). CDR3 sequence: CASSPWTSGETRYF. CDR3 DNA: TGTGCCAGCAGTCCCTGGACTAGCGGAGAGACCCGGTACTTC.

This chain links TRBV25-1 with TRBJ2-5, with 7 bases fitting TRBD2. The germline CDR1 and CDR2 sequences are MGHDK and SYGVNS. J was trimmed by 5 bases and V by 3 bases; bases with no gene match: 3. The CDR3 extends over 13 amino acids. In DNA form, the CDR3 reads TGTGCCAGCAGTGACTGGGGAGGGGAGACCCAGTACTTC. It translates to CASSDWGGETQYF.